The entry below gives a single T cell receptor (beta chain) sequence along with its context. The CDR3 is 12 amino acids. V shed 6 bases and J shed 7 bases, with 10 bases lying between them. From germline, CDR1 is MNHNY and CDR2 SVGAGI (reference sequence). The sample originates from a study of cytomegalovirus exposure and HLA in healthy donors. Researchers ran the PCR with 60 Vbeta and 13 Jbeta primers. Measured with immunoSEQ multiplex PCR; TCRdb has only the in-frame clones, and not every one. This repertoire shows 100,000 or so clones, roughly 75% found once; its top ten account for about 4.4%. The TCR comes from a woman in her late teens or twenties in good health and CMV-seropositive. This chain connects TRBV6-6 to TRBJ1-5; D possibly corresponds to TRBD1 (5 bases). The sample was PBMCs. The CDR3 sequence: CASRNDSQPQHF. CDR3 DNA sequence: TGTGCCAGCAGGAACGACAGCCAGCCCCAGCATTTT.